Sequencing of this T cell receptor (beta chain) was carried out in a study of T cell responses to AZD1222 COVID-19 vaccine. Study findings and constraints: Mostly white British, mostly female donors; authors suggested clonal diversity may be underestimated.

Profiling relied on immunoSEQ multiplex PCR, and the TCRdb table lists in-frame clones only, not all of them. This repertoire shows more than 95,000 clones, 70% to 90% found once; its top ten account for more than 4%. With regard to this clone: The antigen is not known.

This material consisted of peripheral blood, taken on day 0 of AZD1222 vaccination. The receptor's source is an adult in good health.

CDR3 nucleotide sequence: TGCGCCAGCAGTTCCCTTCCGGGACCCTTGGGTCAGCCCCAGCATTTT. Translating gives CASSSLPGPLGQPQHF. The chain carries TRBV10-2 and TRBJ1-5, with D possibly being TRBD1 (5 bases). Germline-derived CDR1 and CDR2 are WSHSY and SAAADI. Trimming cost V 5 bases and J 6 bases, with 20 bases left between them. The CDR3 totals 16 residues.